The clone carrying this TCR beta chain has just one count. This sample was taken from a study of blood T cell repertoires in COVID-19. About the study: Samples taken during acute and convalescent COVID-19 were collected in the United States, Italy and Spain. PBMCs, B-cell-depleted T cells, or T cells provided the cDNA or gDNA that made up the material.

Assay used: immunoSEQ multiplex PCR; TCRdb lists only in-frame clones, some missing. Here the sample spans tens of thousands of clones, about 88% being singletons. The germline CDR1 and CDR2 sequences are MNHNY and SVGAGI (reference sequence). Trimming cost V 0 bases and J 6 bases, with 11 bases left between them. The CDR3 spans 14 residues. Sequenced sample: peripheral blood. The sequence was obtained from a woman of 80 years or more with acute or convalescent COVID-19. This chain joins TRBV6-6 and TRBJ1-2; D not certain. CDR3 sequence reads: CASSYSPQVNGYTF. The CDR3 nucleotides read TGTGCCAGCAGTTACTCGCCCCAGGTTAATGGCTACACCTTC.